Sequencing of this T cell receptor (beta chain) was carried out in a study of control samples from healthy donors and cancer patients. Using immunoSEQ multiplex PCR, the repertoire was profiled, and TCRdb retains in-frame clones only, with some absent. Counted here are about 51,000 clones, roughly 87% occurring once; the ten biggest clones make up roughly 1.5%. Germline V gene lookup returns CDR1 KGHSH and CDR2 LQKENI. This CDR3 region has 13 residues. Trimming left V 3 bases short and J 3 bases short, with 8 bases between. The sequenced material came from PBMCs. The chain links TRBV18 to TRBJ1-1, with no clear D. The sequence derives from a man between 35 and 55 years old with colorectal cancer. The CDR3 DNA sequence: TGTGCCAGCTCACCGACGGAGGACACTGAAGCTTTCTTT. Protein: CASSPTEDTEAFF.